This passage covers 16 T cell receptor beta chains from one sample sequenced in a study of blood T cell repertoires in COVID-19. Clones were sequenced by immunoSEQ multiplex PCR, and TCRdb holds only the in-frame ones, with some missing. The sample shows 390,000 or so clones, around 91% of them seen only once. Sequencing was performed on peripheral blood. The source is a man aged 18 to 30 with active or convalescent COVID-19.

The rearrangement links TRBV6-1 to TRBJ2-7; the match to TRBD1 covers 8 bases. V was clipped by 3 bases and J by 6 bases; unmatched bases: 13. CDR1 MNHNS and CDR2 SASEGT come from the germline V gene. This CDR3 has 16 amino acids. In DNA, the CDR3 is TGTGCCAGCAGTGAGGACCAGGGGGCACAGTGGGGCGAGCAGTACTTC. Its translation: CASSEDQGAQWGEQYF.

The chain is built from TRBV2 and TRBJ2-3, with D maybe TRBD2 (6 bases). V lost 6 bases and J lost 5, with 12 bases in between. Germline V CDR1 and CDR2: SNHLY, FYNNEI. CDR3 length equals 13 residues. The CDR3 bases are TGTGCCAGCAGAGCGGGTTTGGGAGATACGCAGTATTTT. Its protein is CASRAGLGDTQYF. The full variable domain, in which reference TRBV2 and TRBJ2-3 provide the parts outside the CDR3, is EPEVTQTPSHQVTQMGQEVILRCVPISNHLYFYWYRQILGQKVEFLVSFYNNEISEKSEIFDDQFSVERPDGSNFTLKIRSTKLEDSAMYFCASRAGLGDTQYFGPGTRLTVL.

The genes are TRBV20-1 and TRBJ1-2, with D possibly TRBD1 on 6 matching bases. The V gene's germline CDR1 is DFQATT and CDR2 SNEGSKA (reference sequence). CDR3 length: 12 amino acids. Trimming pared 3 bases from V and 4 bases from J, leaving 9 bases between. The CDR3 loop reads CSASTGLYGYTF. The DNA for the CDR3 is TGCAGTGCTAGTACAGGGCTCTATGGCTACACCTTC.

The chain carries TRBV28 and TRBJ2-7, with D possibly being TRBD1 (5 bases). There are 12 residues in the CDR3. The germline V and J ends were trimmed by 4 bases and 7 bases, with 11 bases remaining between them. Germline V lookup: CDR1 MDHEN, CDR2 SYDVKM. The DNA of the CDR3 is TGTGCCAGCAGTTGGGGCCCCCTAGAGCAGTACTTC. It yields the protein CASSWGPLEQYF.

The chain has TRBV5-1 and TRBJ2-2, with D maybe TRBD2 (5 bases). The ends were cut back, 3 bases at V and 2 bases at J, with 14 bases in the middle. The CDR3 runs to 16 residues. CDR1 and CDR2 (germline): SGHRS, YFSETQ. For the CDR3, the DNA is TGCGCCAGCAGCTCCCGTGGAGGAGAAAACACCGGGGAGCTGTTTTTT. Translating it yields CASSSRGGENTGELFF.

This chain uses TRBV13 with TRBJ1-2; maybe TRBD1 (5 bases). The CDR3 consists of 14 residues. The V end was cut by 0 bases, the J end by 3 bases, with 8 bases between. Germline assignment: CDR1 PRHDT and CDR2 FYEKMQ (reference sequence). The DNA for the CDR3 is TGTGCCAGCAGCTTAGGGACAGCTGACTATGGCTACACCTTC. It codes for CASSLGTADYGYTF.

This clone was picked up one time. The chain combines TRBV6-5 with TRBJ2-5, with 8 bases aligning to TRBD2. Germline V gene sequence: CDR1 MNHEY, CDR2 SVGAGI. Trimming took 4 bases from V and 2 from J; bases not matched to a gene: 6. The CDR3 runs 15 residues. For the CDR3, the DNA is TGTGCCAGCAGTTTGGACGGCGGGAGGCAAGAGACCCAGTACTTC. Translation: CASSLDGGRQETQYF.

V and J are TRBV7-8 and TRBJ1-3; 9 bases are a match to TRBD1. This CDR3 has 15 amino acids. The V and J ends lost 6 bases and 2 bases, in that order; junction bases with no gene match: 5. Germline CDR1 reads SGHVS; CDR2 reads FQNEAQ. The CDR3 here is CASRYTGGPGNTIYF. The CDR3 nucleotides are TGTGCCAGCAGATATACAGGGGGCCCTGGAAACACCATATATTTT.

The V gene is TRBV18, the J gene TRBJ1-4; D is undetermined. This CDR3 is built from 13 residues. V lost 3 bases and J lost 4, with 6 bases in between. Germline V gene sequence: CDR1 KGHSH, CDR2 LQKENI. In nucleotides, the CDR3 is TGTGCCAGCTCACCGGGAGTTAATGAAAAACTGTTTTTT. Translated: CASSPGVNEKLFF.

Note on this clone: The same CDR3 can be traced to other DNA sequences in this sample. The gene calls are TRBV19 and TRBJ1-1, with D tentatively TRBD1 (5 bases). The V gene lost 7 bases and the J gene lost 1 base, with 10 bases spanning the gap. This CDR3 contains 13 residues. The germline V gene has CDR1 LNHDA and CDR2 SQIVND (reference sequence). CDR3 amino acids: CASTTGGNTEAFF. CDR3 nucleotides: TGTGCCAGTACCACGGGGGGGAACACTGAAGCTTTCTTT.

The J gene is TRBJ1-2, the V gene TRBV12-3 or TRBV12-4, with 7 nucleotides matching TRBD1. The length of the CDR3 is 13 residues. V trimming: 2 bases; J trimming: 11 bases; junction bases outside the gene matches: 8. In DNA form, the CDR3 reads TGTGCCAGCAGTTTATCAAGGGGGCAATGGTACACCTTC. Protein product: CASSLSRGQWYTF.

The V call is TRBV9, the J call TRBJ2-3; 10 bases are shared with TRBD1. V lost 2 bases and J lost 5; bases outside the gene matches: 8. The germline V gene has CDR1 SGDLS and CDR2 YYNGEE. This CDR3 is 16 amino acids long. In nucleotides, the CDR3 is TGTGCCAGCAGCGTTGCCGGGACAGGGGTCCAAGATACGCAGTATTTT. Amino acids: CASSVAGTGVQDTQYF.

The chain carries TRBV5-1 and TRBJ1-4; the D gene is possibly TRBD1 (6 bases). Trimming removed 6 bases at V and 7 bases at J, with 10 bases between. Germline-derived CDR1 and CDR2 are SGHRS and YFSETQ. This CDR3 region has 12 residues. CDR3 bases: TGCGCCAGCAAGGGGGTCCTTGAAAAACTGTTTTTT. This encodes CASKGVLEKLFF.

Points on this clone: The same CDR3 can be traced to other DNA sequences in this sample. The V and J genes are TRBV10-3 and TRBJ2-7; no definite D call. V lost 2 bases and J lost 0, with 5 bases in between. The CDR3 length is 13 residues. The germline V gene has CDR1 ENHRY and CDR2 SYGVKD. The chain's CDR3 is CAISEDSSYEQYF. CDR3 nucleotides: TGTGCCATCAGTGAGGATAGCTCCTACGAGCAGTACTTC.

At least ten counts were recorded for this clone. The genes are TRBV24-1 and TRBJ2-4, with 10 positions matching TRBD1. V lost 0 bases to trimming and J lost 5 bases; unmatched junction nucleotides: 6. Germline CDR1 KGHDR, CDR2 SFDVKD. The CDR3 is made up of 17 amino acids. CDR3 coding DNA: TGTGCCACCAGTGATTTGGACCGCGGGACAGGGGAAAACATTCAGTACTTC. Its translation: CATSDLDRGTGENIQYF.

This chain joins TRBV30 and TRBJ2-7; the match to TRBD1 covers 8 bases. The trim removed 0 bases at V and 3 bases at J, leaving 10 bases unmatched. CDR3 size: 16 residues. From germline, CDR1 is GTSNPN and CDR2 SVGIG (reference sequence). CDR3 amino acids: CAWSVGPPGQGYEQYF. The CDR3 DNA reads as TGTGCCTGGAGTGTAGGCCCCCCAGGACAGGGCTACGAGCAGTACTTC.